The 11 T cell receptor beta chains listed next were all sequenced from one sample in a study of OX40 agonist ivuxolimab in advanced cancers. Library preparation employed the immunoSEQ multiplex PCR assay. The source is immuneACCESS, and TCRdb retained only in-frame sequences with V and J called. Part of the clones is not carried over; for the studies checked, unresolved V genes explain less than half of this, and the remainder is unexplained. This sample holds some 85,000 clones; nearly 90% were observed only once. Clones ranked in the top ten supply approximately 0.28% of the sample. Here the sequenced sample was CD4+ or CD8+ T cells sorted from blood, taken in a trial of the OX40 agonist ivuxolimab. The source is an adult with an advanced solid tumor such as melanoma, head and neck, liver or kidney cancer.

This chain uses TRBV25-1 with TRBJ1-2; D unresolved. The germline CDR1 and CDR2 sequences are MGHDK and SYGVNS. The ends were cut back, 2 bases at V and 8 bases at J, with 9 bases in the middle. CDR3 size: 12 residues. CDR3 coding DNA: TGTGCCAGCAGTGAAGAACAGAGGGGCTACACCTTC. As protein: CASSEEQRGYTF.

This clone was seen a few times. This rearrangement joins TRBV2 to TRBJ2-2; the D is unclear. Between the trimmed V and J ends, which lost 1 base and 2 bases, there was a span of 8 bases. From germline, CDR1 is SNHLY and CDR2 FYNNEI. There are 15 residues in the CDR3. In DNA form, the CDR3 reads TGTGCCAGCAGTGAAGTGGGGATTAACACCGGGGAGCTGTTTTTT. Its protein is CASSEVGINTGELFF.

The chain joins TRBV19 to TRBJ1-4; a weak D match, TRBD1 (5 bases). CDR3 length equals 14 residues. The germline V gene encodes CDR1 LNHDA and CDR2 SQIVND (reference sequence). V was pared by 7 bases and J by 8 bases, with 17 bases between. The CDR3 protein is CASKVSPGGEKLFF. CDR3 in DNA: TGTGCCAGTAAGGTCTCTCCGGGGGGAGAAAAACTGTTTTTT. Full variable domain (outside the CDR3, taken from reference TRBV19 and TRBJ1-4): DGGITQSPKYLFRKEGQNVTLSCEQNLNHDAMYWYRQDPGQGLRLIYYSQIVNDFQKGDIAEGYSVSREKKESFPLTVTSAQKNPTAFYLCASKVSPGGEKLFFGSGTQLSVL.

In DNA, the CDR3 is TGTGCCAGCAGCTTAGATCAGGGGGTCAGTGAAAAACTGTTTTTT. It translates to CASSLDQGVSEKLFF. This chain uses TRBV7-9 with TRBJ1-4; 7 bases fit TRBD1. CDR3 length: 15 amino acids. V trimming: 1 base; J trimming: 7 bases; junction bases outside the gene matches: 6. Per the germline V gene, CDR1 is SEHNR and CDR2 is FQNEAQ (reference sequence).

The chain is built from TRBV21-1 and TRBJ1-1; whether TRBD1, the table's D call, matches the DNA was not checked. TRBV21-1 is designated a pseudogene. There are 13 residues in the CDR3. CDR3 residues: CASSKDLDRDAFF. The CDR3 nucleotides read TGTGCCAGCAGCAAAGACCTGGACAGGGACGCTTTCTTT.

This clone was picked up one time. The chain has TRBV5-6 and TRBJ1-3; a weak D match, TRBD1 (6 bases). In germline, CDR1 is SGHDT, CDR2 YYEEEE. The length of the CDR3 is 16 residues. Trimming removed 4 bases at V and 0 bases at J, with 14 bases between. CDR3 nucleotides: TGTGCCAGCAGCCAACCGGACAGATTCTCTGGAAACACCATATATTTT. It translates to CASSQPDRFSGNTIYF.

This sequence joins TRBV18 and TRBJ1-4; TRBD1 might be the D (5 bases). V was clipped by 0 bases and J by 9 bases, with 8 bases between them. The CDR3 is made up of 13 amino acids. CDR1 and CDR2 (germline): KGHSH, LQKENI. The CDR3 reads CASSPPDSQKLFF. The CDR3 DNA sequence: TGTGCCAGCTCACCACCAGACAGCCAAAAACTGTTTTTT.

This chain uses TRBV10-3 with TRBJ2-3; 14 nucleotides agree with TRBD2. The ends lost 7 bases at V and 2 bases at J; junction bases unmatched: 8. Germline V gene lookup returns CDR1 ENHRY and CDR2 SYGVKD. The length of the CDR3 is 17 residues. CDR3 residues: CAITAGLAGAATDTQYF. As DNA, the CDR3 is TGTGCCATCACCGCGGGACTAGCGGGGGCCGCCACAGATACGCAGTATTTT.

The V and J genes are TRBV7-9 and TRBJ2-1; TRBD2 matches 8 bases. The CDR3 contains 14 residues. The V gene's germline CDR1 is SEHNR and CDR2 FQNEAQ (reference sequence). The trim removed 6 bases at V and 6 bases at J, leaving 7 bases unmatched. CDR3 sequence reads: CASRLGGALNEQFF. The CDR3 nucleotides are TGTGCCAGCAGGCTCGGGGGGGCGCTCAATGAGCAGTTCTTC.

V usage is TRBV28 and J usage is TRBJ2-1, with D perhaps being TRBD1 or TRBD2 (5 bases each). CDR1 is MDHEN and CDR2 is SYDVKM in the germline V gene. V shed 8 bases and J shed 7 bases, with 18 bases lying between them. The CDR3 sequence is 14 residues long. The CDR3 DNA reads as TGTGCCAGCTCCAACGGGGCCCAGGTGAATGAGCAGTTCTTC. Translation gives CASSNGAQVNEQFF.

DNA for the CDR3: TGTGCCAGCAGCTTGGAGGACAGGAACACTGAAGCTTTCTTT. Protein product: CASSLEDRNTEAFF. V and J are TRBV7-2 and TRBJ1-1; maybe TRBD1 (6 bases). This CDR3 comprises 14 residues. Germline V gives CDR1 SGHTA, CDR2 FQGNSA. V was pared by 3 bases and J by 1 base, with 9 bases between.